One sample yielded the 19 T cell receptor beta chains listed below, sequenced in a study of blood T cell repertoires in COVID-19. TCRdb's table, derived via immunoSEQ multiplex PCR, lists solely in-frame clones and lacks some. The sample includes over 120,000 clones, 70% to 80% seen only once; the top ten take approximately 5%. Source material: peripheral blood. The receptors here all came from a woman in her seventies with COVID-19, enrolled during active disease.

V usage is TRBV27 and J usage is TRBJ1-2, with 9 bases identical to TRBD1. CDR1 is MNHEY, CDR2 SMNVEV, per germline (reference sequence). The trim removed 6 bases at V and 4 bases at J, leaving 6 bases unmatched. The CDR3 is made up of 14 amino acids. CDR3 in amino acids: CASSADRGVYGYTF. CDR3 nucleotides: TGTGCCAGCAGCGCGGACAGGGGCGTCTATGGCTACACCTTC.

The chain recombines TRBV2 with TRBJ2-1, with 7 positions matching TRBD2. CDR1 is SNHLY and CDR2 is FYNNEI in the germline V gene. The junction had 5 bases not matched to a gene; V was cut back by 2 bases and J by 1 base. CDR3 length equals 16 residues. CDR3 region: CASSEQGGGSYNEQFF. DNA of the CDR3: TGTGCCAGCAGTGAACAGGGCGGGGGATCCTACAATGAGCAGTTCTTC.

V is TRBV12-3 or TRBV12-4 and J is TRBJ1-1; D is undetermined. The CDR3 covers 13 residues. Trimming cost V 7 bases and J 1 base, with 10 bases left between them. The CDR3 reads CASIGIANTEAFF. Here the CDR3 DNA reads TGTGCCAGCATCGGGATTGCGAACACTGAAGCTTTCTTT.

The rearrangement uses TRBV27 and TRBJ2-2, with TRBD2 matching 9 bases. V gave up 5 bases and J gave up 7 bases; unmatched junction bases: 8. The germline gives CDR1 MNHEY, CDR2 SMNVEV (reference sequence). The CDR3 has 15 amino acids. The CDR3 is CASSQRGVDHGELFF. The CDR3 bases are TGTGCCAGCAGTCAGCGGGGGGTGGACCACGGGGAGCTGTTTTTT.

This chain uses TRBV3-1 (or the pseudogene TRBV3-2) with TRBJ1-6; 8 positions match TRBD1. V lost 3 bases to trimming and J lost 6 bases; unmatched junction nucleotides: 1. CDR3 length: 14 residues. Looked up from germline, CDR1 is LGHDT and CDR2 is YNNKEL (reference sequence). This chain's CDR3 is CASSQDRANSPLHF. Here the CDR3 DNA reads TGTGCCAGCAGCCAGGACAGGGCTAATTCACCCCTCCACTTT.

This chain links TRBV15 with TRBJ1-5; D unclear. The V gene lost 3 bases and the J gene lost 0 bases, with 18 bases spanning the gap. Germline V gene data show CDR1 as LNHNV and CDR2 as YYDKDF (reference sequence). This CDR3 is built from 18 residues. CDR3 in DNA: TGTGCCACCAGCAGCTTCCGGGAACACCCTAATAGCAATCAGCCCCAGCATTTT. Its protein is CATSSFREHPNSNQPQHF.

This chain joins TRBV6-1 and TRBJ2-3, with D hard to call. This CDR3 has 12 amino acids. The germline V gene has CDR1 MNHNS and CDR2 SASEGT. The V gene lost 2 bases and the J gene lost 6 bases, with 6 bases spanning the gap. The CDR3 DNA is TGTGCCAGCAGTGAACGCCAGGATACGCAGTATTTT. It codes for CASSERQDTQYF.

This clone was counted a single time. V and J are TRBV18 and TRBJ2-7; 8 nucleotides align to TRBD1. Germline trimming cut 5 bases from V and 3 bases from J; bases unmatched to any gene: 12. From germline, CDR1 is KGHSH and CDR2 LQKENI. The CDR3 has 16 residues. CDR3 sequence (DNA): TGTGCCAGCTCAAACCAGGGGGCGGGAAACGTCTACGAGCAGTACTTC. It specifies CASSNQGAGNVYEQYF. Together with reference TRBV18 and TRBJ2-7, the CDR3 gives the full variable domain: NAGVMQNPRHLVRRRGQEARLRCSPMKGHSHVYWYRQLPEEGLKFMVYLQKENIIDESGMPKERFSAEFPKEGPSILRIQQVVRGDSAAYFCASSNQGAGNVYEQYFGPGTRLTVT.

The rearrangement links TRBV30 to TRBJ1-4; tentative D call: TRBD1 (6 bases). Looked up from germline, CDR1 is GTSNPN and CDR2 is SVGIG (reference sequence). The V end lost 5 bases, the J end lost 0 bases, and 22 bases lay between the germline ends. This CDR3 contains 18 residues. As DNA, the CDR3 is TGTGCCTGGGGTCGGGGGGTTGCGGGGGCCTCAACTAATGAAAAACTGTTTTTT. It is translated as CAWGRGVAGASTNEKLFF.

The chain is built from TRBV6-5 and TRBJ1-3; a weak D match, TRBD1 (6 bases). CDR3 length: 15 amino acids. Trimming shortened V by 4 bases and J by 0 bases, and 10 bases separated the two germline ends. Germline-derived CDR1 and CDR2 are MNHEY and SVGAGI. The CDR3 coding sequence is TGTGCCAGCAGTTTCAGGGGTTCCTCTGGAAACACCATATATTTT. Its translation is CASSFRGSSGNTIYF.

This rearrangement joins TRBV24-1 to TRBJ2-7, with D possibly being TRBD1 (6 bases). V lost 8 bases and J lost 0, with 16 bases in between. Germline values: CDR1 KGHDR, CDR2 SFDVKD. This CDR3 region has 15 residues. CDR3 sequence (DNA): TGTGCCACCATTTTCCGGGACACCGACTCCTACGAGCAGTACTTC. It yields the protein CATIFRDTDSYEQYF.

The chain couples TRBV19 to TRBJ1-5, with 9 bases fitting TRBD1. J was trimmed by 0 bases and V by 1 base; bases with no gene match: 4. Germline CDR1 LNHDA, CDR2 SQIVND (reference sequence). This CDR3 has 17 amino acids. The CDR3 nucleotides are TGTGCCAGTAGTATAGGAGGGACAGGGATTAGCAATCAGCCCCAGCATTTT. Its translation: CASSIGGTGISNQPQHF.

The rearrangement uses TRBV2 and TRBJ2-5; 8 bases are a match to TRBD1. The germline CDR1 and CDR2 sequences are SNHLY and FYNNEI. This CDR3 region has 15 residues. The ends lost 8 bases at V and 2 bases at J; junction bases unmatched: 10. CDR3 sequence: CASGSDRGKQETQYF. Written as DNA, the CDR3 is TGTGCCAGCGGGTCCGACAGGGGCAAACAAGAGACCCAGTACTTC.

This clone was seen a single time. The rearrangement joins TRBV2 to TRBJ1-5; 7 bases are shared with TRBD1. The J segment lost 12 bases and the V segment lost 4 bases, leaving 6 bases of the junction unmatched. Germline-derived CDR1 and CDR2 are SNHLY and FYNNEI. CDR3 length: 12 residues. CDR3 residues: CASSAMTGLQHF. CDR3 nucleotides: TGTGCCAGCAGTGCCATGACAGGGCTCCAGCATTTT.

V gene TRBV5-1 combines with J gene TRBJ2-1; TRBD2 might be the D (7 bases). The germline CDR1 and CDR2 sequences are SGHRS and YFSETQ. The CDR3 is 16 amino acids. V shed 0 bases and J shed 2 bases, with 12 bases lying between them. The CDR3 loop reads CASSLASGGPYNEQFF. The CDR3 DNA is TGCGCCAGCAGCTTGGCCTCGGGGGGCCCCTACAATGAGCAGTTCTTC.

This clone was detected once. This chain uses TRBV23-1 with TRBJ1-3; 12 bases match TRBD1. TRBV23-1 is an ORF for which the function is uncertain. V lost 0 bases to trimming and J lost 0 bases; unmatched junction nucleotides: 6. This CDR3 contains 19 residues. The chain's CDR3 is CASSQSGTGGWFSGNTIYF. CDR3 nucleotides: TGCGCCAGCAGTCAATCAGGGACAGGGGGCTGGTTCTCTGGAAACACCATATATTTT.

V gene TRBV2 combines with J gene TRBJ2-2; tentatively, D is TRBD2 (5 bases). The CDR3 runs 13 residues. Germline lookup yields CDR1 SNHLY and CDR2 FYNNEI. Trimming pared 7 bases from V and 6 bases from J, leaving 12 bases between. CDR3 region: CASTKLESGELFF. The CDR3 DNA sequence: TGTGCCAGCACAAAACTAGAATCCGGGGAGCTGTTTTTT. The whole variable domain, remainder taken from reference TRBV2 and TRBJ2-2, is EPEVTQTPSHQVTQMGQEVILRCVPISNHLYFYWYRQILGQKVEFLVSFYNNEISEKSEIFDDQFSVERPDGSNFTLKIRSTKLEDSAMYFCASTKLESGELFFGEGSRLTVL.

The chain uses TRBV2 and TRBJ1-6, with D possibly being TRBD1 (5 bases). The CDR3 spans 14 residues. CDR1 and CDR2 (germline): SNHLY, FYNNEI. Trimming left V 6 bases short and J 7 bases short, with 13 bases between. The CDR3 bases are TGTGCCAGCAGCGGGCCAGGGATGAATTCACCCCTCCACTTT. Its translation: CASSGPGMNSPLHF.

The sample holds a few counts of this clone. V and J are TRBV5-5 and TRBJ1-2; possible D gene TRBD1, 6 bases. The CDR3 covers 13 residues. The V gene's germline CDR1 is SGHKS and CDR2 YYEKEE (reference sequence). V was pared by 4 bases and J by 2 bases, with 9 bases between. The CDR3 DNA sequence: TGTGCCAGCAGCCGCAGGGGAAACTATGGCTACACCTTC. Protein: CASSRRGNYGYTF.